The 19 T cell receptor beta chains below come from one sample, sequenced in a study of Ad26.COV2.S vaccination and SARS-CoV-2 variants (dated by TCRdb to the early 2020s). Library prep was done by the immunoSEQ multiplex PCR assay. Held by TCRdb, this immuneACCESS table contains in-frame sequences only and omits some clones. Under half of the omission traces to an unresolved V gene where checked; the cause of the rest is unknown. The sample records 300,000 to 400,000 clones, 70% to 90% of which are singletons. The ten largest clones add up to 2.1% of the sample. The sample's treatment or condition, from its label and the paper: over 15 received Ad26.COV2.S at low or high dose, single or two shots; about 5 received placebo; per-sample allocation not given. For vaccine and placebo recipients, the sequenced repertoires came from samples collected on day 63 after the first injection. Sequences were derived from peripheral blood, sampled in a trial of Ad26.COV2.S vaccine versus placebo. Source of these receptors: a person between 18 and 65 years old who received the Ad26.COV2.S COVID-19 vaccine or a placebo.

The chain employs TRBV28 and TRBJ2-7; D is possibly TRBD1 (6 bases). Looked up from germline, CDR1 is MDHEN and CDR2 is SYDVKM. The V end lost 9 bases, the J end lost 1 base, and 10 bases lay between the germline ends. The CDR3 runs to 12 residues. This CDR3 is CASVQGSYEQYF. The CDR3 DNA reads TGTGCCAGTGTACAGGGATCCTACGAGCAGTACTTC.

CDR3 nucleotides: TGTGCCAGCAGCTTAGGAGGGAGTACGAACACTGAAGCTTTCTTT. It specifies CASSLGGSTNTEAFF. This rearrangement joins TRBV11-3 to TRBJ1-1; D is unclear. The CDR3 consists of 15 residues. Germline CDR1 is SGHNT and CDR2 is YENEEA. V shed 1 base and J shed 1 base, with 10 bases lying between them. The full variable domain, with the rest looked up from reference TRBV11-3 and TRBJ1-1, is EAGVVQSPRYKIIEKKQPVAFWCNPISGHNTLYWYLQNLGQGPELLIRYENEEAVDDSQLPKDRFSAERLKGVDSTLKIQPAELGDSAVYLCASSLGGSTNTEAFFGQGTRLTVV.

This clone was seen only once. The CDR3 coding sequence is TGTGCCAGCAGCTTGCAGGGTACGAACACCGGGGAGCTGTTTTTT. Protein sequence: CASSLQGTNTGELFF. The gene calls are TRBV5-5 and TRBJ2-2; maybe TRBD1 (5 bases). Between the trimmed V and J ends, which lost 1 base and 0 bases, there was a span of 7 bases. Germline V gene data show CDR1 as SGHKS and CDR2 as YYEKEE (reference sequence). This CDR3 has 15 residues.

The rearrangement joins TRBV3-1 (or the pseudogene TRBV3-2) to TRBJ1-3; D ambiguous. Germline-derived CDR1 and CDR2 are LGHDT and YNNKEL (reference sequence). The CDR3 totals 15 residues. V lost 0 bases to trimming and J lost 4 bases, with 10 bases between them. Here the CDR3 DNA reads TGTGCCAGCAGCCAAGATCTTTCAGGAGGAAACACCATATATTTT. Translation gives CASSQDLSGGNTIYF.

This clone has a single count. This chain connects TRBV5-1 to TRBJ2-5, with D perhaps matching TRBD1 or TRBD2 (5 bases each). This CDR3 has 14 residues. Trimming pared 0 bases from V and 4 bases from J, leaving 10 bases between. CDR1 SGHRS and CDR2 YFSETQ come from the germline V gene. The CDR3, as DNA: TGCGCCAGCAGCTTGGAACCGGGGACAGAGACCCAGTACTTC. Translated: CASSLEPGTETQYF.

The chain employs TRBV25-1 and TRBJ2-7, with 10 bases that match TRBD1. CDR3 size: 14 residues. The ends lost 6 bases at V and 0 bases at J; junction bases unmatched: 2. CDR1 MGHDK and CDR2 SYGVNS come from the germline V gene. CDR3 residues: CASSRTGGSYEQYF. Written as DNA, the CDR3 is TGTGCCAGCAGCAGGACAGGGGGCTCCTACGAGCAGTACTTC.

The gene calls are TRBV5-6 and TRBJ2-7; D might be TRBD2 (6 bases). The CDR3 is 12 residues long. The ends were cut back, 4 bases at V and 4 bases at J, with 9 bases in the middle. CDR1 is SGHDT and CDR2 is YYEEEE in the germline V gene. The CDR3 coding sequence is TGTGCCAGCAGCCCAGGGAGGTACGAGCAGTACTTC. Protein: CASSPGRYEQYF.

This clone was counted between two and nine times. The chain carries TRBV11-3 and TRBJ1-1, with TRBD1 matching 7 bases. Trimming removed 5 bases from V and 6 bases from J; junction bases left unmatched: 9. This CDR3 has 14 residues. Germline CDR1 and CDR2: SGHNT and YENEEA. CDR3 region: CASSTTGISPEAFF. CDR3 sequence (DNA): TGTGCCAGCAGCACGACAGGGATCAGCCCTGAAGCTTTCTTT.

The CDR3: CASSPSPGLEVVDEQYF. DNA for the CDR3: TGTGCCAGCAGCCCAAGCCCGGGACTAGAGGTGGTCGACGAGCAGTACTTC. The genes are TRBV13 and TRBJ2-7, with 8 nucleotides matching TRBD2. This CDR3 spans 17 amino acids. Trimming at V came to 5 bases and at J to 5 bases, leaving 17 bases not matched to a gene. Germline V gene data show CDR1 as PRHDT and CDR2 as FYEKMQ (reference sequence).

The chain uses TRBV5-1 and TRBJ1-1; D unresolved. Germline lookup yields CDR1 SGHRS and CDR2 YFSETQ. The V gene lost 1 base and the J gene lost 11 bases, with 9 bases spanning the gap. CDR3 size: 11 residues. CDR3 coding DNA: TGCGCCAGCAGCTTGTTGTCCCTCGCTTTCTTT. Protein: CASSLLSLAFF. The full variable domain, rest sourced from reference TRBV5-1 and TRBJ1-1, is KAGVTQTPRYLIKTRGQQVTLSCSPISGHRSVSWYQQTPGQGLQFLFEYFSETQRNKGNFPGRFSGRQFSNSRSEMNVSTLELGDSALYLCASSLLSLAFFGQGTRLTVV.

V usage is TRBV4-2 and J usage is TRBJ2-5; 7 bases fit TRBD1. The CDR3 consists of 16 residues. CDR1 is LGHNA and CDR2 is YNFKEQ in the germline V gene. V dropped 0 bases and J dropped 2; count of bases not matched to a gene: 6. This CDR3 is CASSQEPLRGQETQYF. In nucleotides, the CDR3 is TGTGCCAGCAGCCAAGAGCCCCTCAGGGGGCAAGAGACCCAGTACTTC.

This clone was seen more than once but under ten times. J is TRBJ1-5 and V is TRBV5-6; a weak D match, TRBD1 (6 bases). V was shortened by 3 bases and J by 0 bases, with 22 bases between the two germline ends. CDR3 length equals 19 residues. Germline V gene data show CDR1 as SGHDT and CDR2 as YYEEEE. CDR3 nucleotides: TGTGCCAGCAGCTCGTGGTCGGACAGTTGGAGCTATAGCAATCAGCCCCAGCATTTT. Its translation: CASSSWSDSWSYSNQPQHF.

The chain joins TRBV5-5 to TRBJ1-2; maybe TRBD1 (5 bases). CDR1 is SGHKS, CDR2 YYEKEE, per germline (reference sequence). Trimming took 0 bases from V and 2 from J, leaving 8 bases between them. This CDR3 has 14 amino acids. CDR3 residues: CASSLEGFNYGYTF. The CDR3, as DNA: TGTGCCAGCAGCTTGGAGGGGTTCAACTATGGCTACACCTTC.

The chain couples TRBV20-1 to TRBJ2-4; D gene unclear. Germline V lookup: CDR1 DFQATT, CDR2 SNEGSKA (reference sequence). V lost 6 bases to trimming and J lost 7 bases, with 10 bases between them. This CDR3 region has 11 residues. The CDR3 spells CSAHGQNIQYF. The CDR3 bases are TGCAGTGCGCACGGTCAGAACATTCAGTACTTC.

The chain couples TRBV7-3 to TRBJ2-5; D is perhaps TRBD1 (6 bases). Deletions cut 5 bases from V and 4 bases from J, with 20 bases between. Germline CDR1 is SGHTA and CDR2 is FQGTGA. This CDR3 spans 16 amino acids. DNA of the CDR3: TGTGCCAGCAGCAAAGGGGGTTCCCTCCCAGCAGAGACCCAGTACTTC. It specifies CASSKGGSLPAETQYF.

The chain links TRBV4-1 to TRBJ1-3; unclear D gene. Per germline, CDR1 MGHRA and CDR2 YSYEKL. Trimming stripped 1 base from V and 0 bases from J, with 7 bases between. This CDR3 spans 15 amino acids. As DNA, the CDR3 is TGCGCCAGCAGCCAAGTGGGAGGCTCTGGAAACACCATATATTTT. Protein: CASSQVGGSGNTIYF.

This clone has a single count. This chain links TRBV7-3 with TRBJ2-1; a weak D match, TRBD2 (5 bases). This CDR3 has 17 residues. Germline lookup yields CDR1 SGHTA and CDR2 FQGTGA. The V end lost 1 base, the J end lost 2 bases, and 15 bases lay between the germline ends. CDR3 residues: CASSLKVGEGPYNEQFF. CDR3 in DNA: TGTGCCAGCAGCTTAAAAGTCGGCGAGGGCCCCTACAATGAGCAGTTCTTC.

This clone has only a few counts. The J gene is TRBJ1-4, the V gene TRBV9, with TRBD1 as a possible D gene (5 bases). This CDR3 has 16 amino acids. V was cut by 5 bases and J by 7 bases, with 21 bases left in between. Germline V CDR1 and CDR2: SGDLS, YYNGEE. The CDR3 region is CASRGTTGSGSEKLFF. Written as DNA, the CDR3 is TGTGCCAGCAGGGGAACCACAGGTTCAGGAAGTGAAAAACTGTTTTTT. Drawing the rest from reference TRBV9 and TRBJ1-4, the complete variable domain is DSGVTQTPKHLITATGQRVTLRCSPRSGDLSVYWYQQSLDQGLQFLIQYYNGEERAKGNILERFSAQQFPDLHSELNLSSLELGDSALYFCASRGTTGSGSEKLFFGSGTQLSVL.

This clone has a single count. The J gene is TRBJ2-3, the V gene TRBV11-3; D not certain. Per the germline V gene, CDR1 is SGHNT and CDR2 is YENEEA. V was cut by 3 bases and J by 6 bases, with 16 bases left in between. CDR3 length: 15 residues. Here the CDR3 DNA reads TGTGCCAGCAGCTTCGGGTTTAGAGCGTTGGATACGCAGTATTTT. Protein: CASSFGFRALDTQYF.